A selection of T cell receptor beta chains follows, all from one sample in a study of Graves' ophthalmopathy and Graves' hyperthyroidism. Via MiXCR, TCRdb re-called the multiplex PCR reads, giving one row per CDR3 protein. The sample lists 200,000 to 250,000 distinct CDR3 sequences; roughly a fifth were seen once. Material: peripheral blood. Receptors were obtained from a woman in her fifties or sixties with Graves' ophthalmopathy. CDR3s include the opening cysteine and the closing phenylalanine or tryptophan. Fields, in order: J gene, clone size, D gene, V gene, CDR3 DNA, CDR3 protein. A D gene is named only where the DNA matches it firmly. Clone size is stated in some rows and not others, as once, few, many or a class when expanded.

>TRBJ1-5|many|-|TRBV20-1
TGCAGTGCTAGAATATACAGGGACGGGGAGTATAGCAATCAGCCCCAGCATTTT
CSARIYRDGEYSNQPQHF
>TRBJ2-7|many|-|TRBV25-1
TGTGCCAGCAGAGAAGGGGGGAGGTACGAGCAGTACTTC
CASREGGRYEQYF
>TRBJ1-6|-|-|TRBV15
TGTGCCACCAGCAGAGATAGGGGTCTCGGGACGGATAATTCACCCCTCCACTTT
CATSRDRGLGTDNSPLHF
>TRBJ1-2|many|TRBD1|TRBV12-3/TRBV12-4
TGTGCCAGCAGCCTCTCCCGGGACAGGAACGGCTACACCTTC
CASSLSRDRNGYTF
>TRBJ1-2|many|TRBD1|TRBV11-2
TGTGCCAGCACCCTGGGACAGCCCGGCTATGGCTACACCTTC
CASTLGQPGYGYTF
>TRBJ1-5|-|TRBD1|TRBV12-3/TRBV12-4
TGTGCCAGCAGTGAACAGACAGGGTACGCTCAGCCCCAGCATTTT
CASSEQTGYAQPQHF
>TRBJ2-2|few|TRBD1|TRBV20-1
TGCAGTGCTAGACCTCCGGGACAGGGTATGACCGGGGAGCTGTTTTTT
CSARPPGQGMTGELFF
>TRBJ1-1|many|-|TRBV29-1
TGCAGCGCCTTTCTAACAGACCAAGCTTTCTTT
CSAFLTDQAFF
>TRBJ2-7|many|-|TRBV6-5
TGTGCCAGCAGTTTTGTCCAGGGTTCCTACGAGCAGTACTTC
CASSFVQGSYEQYF
>TRBJ2-6|many|TRBD1|TRBV24-1
TGTGCCACCAGTGATGGCAGGGGGCCCTCCTCTGGGGCCAACGTCCTGACTTTC
CATSDGRGPSSGANVLTF
>TRBJ1-6|many|TRBD1|TRBV12-3/TRBV12-4
TGTGCCAGCAGTTTAAGGGACAGGGGCAATTCACCCCTCCACTTT
CASSLRDRGNSPLHF
>TRBJ1-3|-|-|TRBV11-2
TGTGCCAGCAGCTTAGAGGGGATCTCTGGAAACACCATATATTTT
CASSLEGISGNTIYF
>TRBJ2-5|many|TRBD2|TRBV30
TGTGCCTGGAGTGAAGGGTTCGGGAGGGAGACCCAGTACTTC
CAWSEGFGRETQYF
>TRBJ1-6|-|TRBD1|TRBV20-1
TGCAGTGCTAGAGGGGGACAGGGGTCAAATTCACCCCTCCACTTT
CSARGGQGSNSPLHF
>TRBJ1-5|many|-|TRBV16
TGTGCCAGCAGCCAACCAACGGACAATCAGCCCCAGCATTTT
CASSQPTDNQPQHF
>TRBJ1-1|many|-|TRBV19
TGTGCCAGTAGTGGGGACTATTGGACTGAAGCTTTCTTT
CASSGDYWTEAFF
>TRBJ1-2|many|TRBD1|TRBV5-1
TGCGCCAGCAGCTTAACAGGGGCTGGCTACACCTTC
CASSLTGAGYTF
>TRBJ2-7|-|TRBD1|TRBV29-1
TGCAGCGTCCAAATGTTAGGACAGGGGTCCGAGCAGTACTTC
CSVQMLGQGSEQYF
>TRBJ1-1|many|-|TRBV28
TGTGCCAGCACTTTAATCGGGGTGACTGAAGCTTTCTTT
CASTLIGVTEAFF
>TRBJ2-5|-|-|TRBV28
TGTGCCAGGAGCCTTGGGGGCTGGGAGACACAGTACTTC
CARSLGGWETQYF
>TRBJ1-2|few|TRBD1|TRBV10-3
TGTGCCATCAACCCGGGACAGGGGACCTACACCTTC
CAINPGQGTYTF
>TRBJ1-5|many|TRBD1|TRBV30
TGTGCCTGGTCACCCGGGACAGGCAATCAGCCCCAGCATTTT
CAWSPGTGNQPQHF
>TRBJ1-1|-|-|TRBV25-1
TGTGCCAGCAGTGAATATTTTATTGGGGGGAACACTGAAGCTTTCTTT
CASSEYFIGGNTEAFF
>TRBJ1-2|-|TRBD1|TRBV7-9
TGTGCCAGCAGCCGGACAGGGAACCATGGCTACACCTTC
CASSRTGNHGYTF
>TRBJ2-1|many|TRBD1|TRBV6-1
TGTGCCAGCAGTAAACAGGGGACGGGGTTCTACAATGAGCAGTTCTTC
CASSKQGTGFYNEQFF
>TRBJ2-5|many|TRBD1|TRBV20-1
TGCAGTGCCCGGGACAGGGGTGTGACCCAGTACTTC
CSARDRGVTQYF
>TRBJ1-6|-|-|TRBV3-1
TGTGCCAGCAGCCCTGGACACCGAAATTCACCCCTCCACTTT
CASSPGHRNSPLHF
>TRBJ1-5|few|TRBD1|TRBV5-6
TGTGCCAGCAGCTACAGGGGGACAGGGGTCGAGTTCGGACAGCCCCAGCATTTT
CASSYRGTGVEFGQPQHF
>TRBJ2-1|-|-|TRBV7-3
TGTGCCAGCAGCGTAACCCGGGACAATGCGCAGTTCTTC
CASSVTRDNAQFF
>TRBJ1-2|many|-|TRBV2
TGTGCCAGCAGTGAGAGTTTGGAGTATGGCTACACCTTC
CASSESLEYGYTF
>TRBJ1-5|-|-|TRBV19
TGTGCCAGTAGTACTGGGACCGCAAATAGCAATCAGCCCCAGCATTTT
CASSTGTANSNQPQHF
>TRBJ2-2|-|-|TRBV11-2
TGTGCCAGCAGCTGGACACCCGCTCCACTAAACGGGGAGCTGTTTTTT
CASSWTPAPLNGELFF
>TRBJ1-1|many|-|TRBV29-1
TGCAAGGGCGGGGGCGGGTTGAACACTGAAGCTTTCTTT
CKGGGGLNTEAFF
>TRBJ2-5|many|TRBD2|TRBV14
TGTGCCAGCAGCCAAATTACAGCGGGAGGGACCCAGTACTTC
CASSQITAGGTQYF
>TRBJ1-2|many|-|TRBV9
TGTGCCAGCAGCGTAGACGGTTGGGGAAACTATGGCTACACCTTC
CASSVDGWGNYGYTF
>TRBJ2-5|many|-|TRBV29-1
TGCAGCGTTGAGGGTGTAAGAGAGACCCAGTACTTC
CSVEGVRETQYF
>TRBJ1-6|many|-|TRBV6-1
TGTGCCAGCAGTGAAATAAGTTATAATTCACCCCTCCACTTT
CASSEISYNSPLHF
>TRBJ1-1|many|-|TRBV28
TGTGCCAGCAGTTTATTACAGCGCTCCACTGAAGCTTTCTTT
CASSLLQRSTEAFF
>TRBJ1-5|many|-|TRBV28
TGTGCCAGCAGCTCGGCAGGGGTCAATCAGCCCCAGCATTTT
CASSSAGVNQPQHF
>TRBJ1-1|many|TRBD1|TRBV10-3
TGTGCCATCAGAGGGGGACAGGTGAACACTGAAGCTTTCTTT
CAIRGGQVNTEAFF
>TRBJ2-7|-|TRBD1|TRBV7-2
TGTGCCAGCAGCCCTGACAGGGGGCGCAGATACGAGCAGTACTTC
CASSPDRGRRYEQYF
>TRBJ2-2|many|-|TRBV27
TGTGCCAGCAGGGGTGCCGGGGAGCTGTTTTTT
CASRGAGELFF
>TRBJ1-1|many|-|TRBV6-1
TGTGCCAGCAGGGGGGGAGGGAACACTGAAGCTTTCTTT
CASRGGGNTEAFF
>TRBJ1-2|many|TRBD1|TRBV19
TGTGCCAGTAGTACGACAGGGTTCTATGGCTACACCTTC
CASSTTGFYGYTF
>TRBJ2-5|-|-|TRBV7-2
TGTGCCAGCAGCTTAGCTCCGGGACATCTATTACCAAGGACCCAGTACTTC
CASSLAPGHLLPRTQYF
>TRBJ1-1|-|-|TRBV12-3/TRBV12-4
TGTGCCAGCAGTTTGGGAAGCGTGAACACTGAAGCTTTCTTT
CASSLGSVNTEAFF
>TRBJ2-4|few|TRBD2|TRBV11-2
TGTGCCAGCAGCCCAATCCGGACTAGCGGAGCCAAAAACATTCAGTACTTC
CASSPIRTSGAKNIQYF
>TRBJ1-2|-|-|TRBV19
TGTGCCAGTAGCTTACCGCGGGGTCCTAACTATGGCTACACCTTC
CASSLPRGPNYGYTF
>TRBJ1-1|many|-|TRBV29-1
TGCAGCGTTTATCAAGGAGGGTCTGAAGCTTTCTTT
CSVYQGGSEAFF